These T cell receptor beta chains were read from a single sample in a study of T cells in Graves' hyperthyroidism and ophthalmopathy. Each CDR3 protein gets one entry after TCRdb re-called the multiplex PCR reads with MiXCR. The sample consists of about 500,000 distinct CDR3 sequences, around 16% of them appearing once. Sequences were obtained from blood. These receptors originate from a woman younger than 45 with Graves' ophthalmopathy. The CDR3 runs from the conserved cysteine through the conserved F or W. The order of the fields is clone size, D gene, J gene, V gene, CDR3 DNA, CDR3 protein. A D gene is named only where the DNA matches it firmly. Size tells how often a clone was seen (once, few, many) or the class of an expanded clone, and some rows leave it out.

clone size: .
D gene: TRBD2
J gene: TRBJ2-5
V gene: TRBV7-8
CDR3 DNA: TGTGCCAGCACCCTCTTCGACTTAGCGGGAGCAGAGACCCAGTACTTC
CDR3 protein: CASTLFDLAGAETQYF

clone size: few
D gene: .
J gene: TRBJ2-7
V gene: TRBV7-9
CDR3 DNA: TGTGCCAGCAGCTTAGCCGGGACGCACCGGGAGCAGTACTTC
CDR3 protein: CASSLAGTHREQYF

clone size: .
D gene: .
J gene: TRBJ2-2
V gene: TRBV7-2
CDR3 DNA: TGTACCAGCAGCTACGCTACCGGGGAGCTGTTTTTT
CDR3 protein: CTSSYATGELFF

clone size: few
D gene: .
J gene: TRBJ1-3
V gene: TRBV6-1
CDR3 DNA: TGTGCCAGCAGTTTGGAACTTGGAAACACCATATATTTT
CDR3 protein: CASSLELGNTIYF

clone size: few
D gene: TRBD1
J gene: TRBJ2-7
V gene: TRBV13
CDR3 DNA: TGTGCCAGCAGCGAAATGAGGATGACAGGGCCCCGCTCCTACGAGCAGTACTTC
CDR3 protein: CASSEMRMTGPRSYEQYF

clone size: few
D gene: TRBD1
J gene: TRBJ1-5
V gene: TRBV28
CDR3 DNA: TGTGCCAGCAGCCCTCAGGGAGGGGGCACCCGGCATTTT
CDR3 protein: CASSPQGGGTRHF

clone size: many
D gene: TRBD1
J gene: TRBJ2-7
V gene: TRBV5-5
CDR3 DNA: TGTGCCAGCAGCAGCTCCCTACAGGGGGCCCAGGACGAGCAGTACTTC
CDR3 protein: CASSSSLQGAQDEQYF

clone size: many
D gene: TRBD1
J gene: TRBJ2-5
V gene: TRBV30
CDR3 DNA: TGTGCCTGGAGTGATGACAGGGGGCCAGAGACCCAGTACTTC
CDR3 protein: CAWSDDRGPETQYF

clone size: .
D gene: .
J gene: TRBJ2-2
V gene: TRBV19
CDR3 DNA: TGTGCCAGTAGAGGGGGACTCCCCACCGGGGAGCTGTTTTTT
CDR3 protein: CASRGGLPTGELFF

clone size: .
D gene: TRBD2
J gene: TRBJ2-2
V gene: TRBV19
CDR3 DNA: TGTGCCAGTAGCAAGGTAGCGGGAGGGCCCGGGGAGCTGTTTTTT
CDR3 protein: CASSKVAGGPGELFF

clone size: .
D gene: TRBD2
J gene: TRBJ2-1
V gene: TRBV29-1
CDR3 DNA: TGCAGCGTTGAAGATGCCTTTAGCGGGAGTATGTTGGGTGAGCAGTTCTTC
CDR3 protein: CSVEDAFSGSMLGEQFF

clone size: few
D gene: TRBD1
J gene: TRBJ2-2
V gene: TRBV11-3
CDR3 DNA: TGTGCCAGCAGCTTTGACAGGGACACCGGGGAGCTGTTTTTT
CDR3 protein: CASSFDRDTGELFF

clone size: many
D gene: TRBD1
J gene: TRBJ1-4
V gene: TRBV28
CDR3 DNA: TGTGCCACAAGGGCAGGGGGCGATGAAAAACTGTTTTTT
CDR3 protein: CATRAGGDEKLFF

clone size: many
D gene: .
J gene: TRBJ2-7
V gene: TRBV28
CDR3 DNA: TGTGCCAGCATAGGGGCGGGCTACGAGCAGTACTTC
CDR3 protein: CASIGAGYEQYF

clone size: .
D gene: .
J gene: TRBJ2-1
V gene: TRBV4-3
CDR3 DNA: TGCGCCAGCAGCCAGGATAGCGATCCAGACAATGAGCAGTTCTTC
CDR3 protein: CASSQDSDPDNEQFF

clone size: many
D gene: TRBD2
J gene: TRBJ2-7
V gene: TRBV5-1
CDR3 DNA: TGCGCCAGCAGCCGTTGGACTAGCGGGACCGCCTACGAGCAGTACTTC
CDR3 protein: CASSRWTSGTAYEQYF

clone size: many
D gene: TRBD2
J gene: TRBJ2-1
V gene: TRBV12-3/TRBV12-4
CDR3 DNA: TGTGCCAGCACCCTGGGACTAGCGGGAGGGATATACAATGAGCAGTTCTTC
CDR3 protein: CASTLGLAGGIYNEQFF

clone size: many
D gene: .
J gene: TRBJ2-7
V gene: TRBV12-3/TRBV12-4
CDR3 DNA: TGTGCCAGCAGTTTATTGGCCAGGGGATACGAGCAGTACTTC
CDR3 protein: CASSLLARGYEQYF

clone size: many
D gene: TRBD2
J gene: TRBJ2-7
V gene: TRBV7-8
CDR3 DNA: TGTGCCAGCAGCCAGACTAGCGGGAGCCTCGAGCAGTACTTC
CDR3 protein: CASSQTSGSLEQYF

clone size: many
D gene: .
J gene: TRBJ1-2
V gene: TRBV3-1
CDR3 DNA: TGTGCCAGCAGCCAAGATTGGGCCGGCCTCTACACCTTC
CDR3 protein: CASSQDWAGLYTF

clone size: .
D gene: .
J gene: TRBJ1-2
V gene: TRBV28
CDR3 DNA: TGTGCCAGCAGTTTCCTCCAAGGGGACTATGGCTACACCTTC
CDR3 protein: CASSFLQGDYGYTF

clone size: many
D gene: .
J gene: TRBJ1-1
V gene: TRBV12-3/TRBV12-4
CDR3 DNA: TGTGCCAGCAGTTTCCCCTCAGCTTTCTTT
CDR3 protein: CASSFPSAFF

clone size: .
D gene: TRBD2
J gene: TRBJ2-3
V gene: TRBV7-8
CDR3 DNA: TGTGCCAGCAGCTATCGGGGTAGCGGGGGCACAGATACGCAGTATTTT
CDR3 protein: CASSYRGSGGTDTQYF

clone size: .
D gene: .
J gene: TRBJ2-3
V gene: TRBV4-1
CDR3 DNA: TGCGCCAGCAGCCAAGATAGTAGGAAGGATACGCAGTATTTT
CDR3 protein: CASSQDSRKDTQYF

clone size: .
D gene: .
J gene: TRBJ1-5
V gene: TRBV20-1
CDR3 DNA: TGCAGTGCTACACGAGATCAGCCCCGGCATTTT
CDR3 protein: CSATRDQPRHF

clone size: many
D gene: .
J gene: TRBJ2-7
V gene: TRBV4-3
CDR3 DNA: TGCGCCAGCAGCCAAGAGGTGGAATCCTACGAGCAGTACTTC
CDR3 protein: CASSQEVESYEQYF

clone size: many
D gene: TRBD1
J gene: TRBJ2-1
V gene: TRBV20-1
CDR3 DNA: TGCAGTGCGGGACGACAGGGGGCCTTGAATGAGCAGTTCTTC
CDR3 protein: CSAGRQGALNEQFF

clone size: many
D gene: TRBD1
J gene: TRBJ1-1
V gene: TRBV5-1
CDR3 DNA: TGCGCCAGCAGCTTTGAGACAGGGGGTTTGACTGAAGCTTTCTTT
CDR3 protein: CASSFETGGLTEAFF

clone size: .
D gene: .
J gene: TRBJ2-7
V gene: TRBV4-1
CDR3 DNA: TGCGCCAGCAGGTGGGGACGAGGCGGTCGCTACGAGCAGTACTTC
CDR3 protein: CASRWGRGGRYEQYF

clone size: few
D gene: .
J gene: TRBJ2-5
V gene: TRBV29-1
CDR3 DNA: TGCAGCGTTGAATACACGGCGGTTCTACAAGAGACCCAGTACTTC
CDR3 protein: CSVEYTAVLQETQYF

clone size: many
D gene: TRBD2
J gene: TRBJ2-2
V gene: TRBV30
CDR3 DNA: TGTGCCTGGAGTGTCCGAACGGGCCTAGCGGGAACGGGGACCGGGGAGCTGTTTTTT
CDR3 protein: CAWSVRTGLAGTGTGELFF

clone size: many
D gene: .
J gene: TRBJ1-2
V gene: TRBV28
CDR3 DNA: TGTGCCAGCAGTTTTGTGGTTGCGGAGGATCAGGCTGGCTACACCTTC
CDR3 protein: CASSFVVAEDQAGYTF

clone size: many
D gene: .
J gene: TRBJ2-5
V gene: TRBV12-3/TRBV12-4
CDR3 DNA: TGTGCCAGCAGTCCGCCGGAATCTAATTTCCAAGAGACCCAGTACTTC
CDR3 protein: CASSPPESNFQETQYF

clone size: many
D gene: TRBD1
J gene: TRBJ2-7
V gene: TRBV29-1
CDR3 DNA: TGCAGCGTTGAAACAGGGGGAAGCTCCTACGAGCAGTACTTC
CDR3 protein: CSVETGGSSYEQYF

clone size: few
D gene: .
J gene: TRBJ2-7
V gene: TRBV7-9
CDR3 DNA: TGTGCCAGCAGCTCCGGGACACCTGAGCAGTACTTC
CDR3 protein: CASSSGTPEQYF

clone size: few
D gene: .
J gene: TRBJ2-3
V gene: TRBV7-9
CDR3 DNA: TGTGCCAGCAGCTTCGGACAGTACACAGATACGCAGTATTTT
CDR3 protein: CASSFGQYTDTQYF

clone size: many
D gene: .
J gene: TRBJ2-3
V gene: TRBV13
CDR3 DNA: TGTGCCAGCAGCCCAACGGTGCTAGCGACAGATACGCAGTATTTT
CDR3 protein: CASSPTVLATDTQYF

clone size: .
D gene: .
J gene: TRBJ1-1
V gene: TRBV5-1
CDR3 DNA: TGCGCCAGCAGCTTGGTGTGGGGGAAGACTGAAGCTTTCTTT
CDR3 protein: CASSLVWGKTEAFF

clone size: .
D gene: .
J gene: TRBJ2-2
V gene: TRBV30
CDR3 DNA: TGTGCCAGTAGTATAGCAGCCGACACCGGGGAGCTGTTTTTT
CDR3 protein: CASSIAADTGELFF

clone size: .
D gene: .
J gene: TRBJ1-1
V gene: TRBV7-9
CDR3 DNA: TGTGCCAGCAGCCTAGGAGGTGTTCTCTCGTCCACTGAAGCTTTCTTT
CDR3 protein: CASSLGGVLSSTEAFF

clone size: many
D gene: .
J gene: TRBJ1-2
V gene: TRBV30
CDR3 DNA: TGTGCCTGGAGTCTGCAGGAGGGCTACACCTTC
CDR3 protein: CAWSLQEGYTF